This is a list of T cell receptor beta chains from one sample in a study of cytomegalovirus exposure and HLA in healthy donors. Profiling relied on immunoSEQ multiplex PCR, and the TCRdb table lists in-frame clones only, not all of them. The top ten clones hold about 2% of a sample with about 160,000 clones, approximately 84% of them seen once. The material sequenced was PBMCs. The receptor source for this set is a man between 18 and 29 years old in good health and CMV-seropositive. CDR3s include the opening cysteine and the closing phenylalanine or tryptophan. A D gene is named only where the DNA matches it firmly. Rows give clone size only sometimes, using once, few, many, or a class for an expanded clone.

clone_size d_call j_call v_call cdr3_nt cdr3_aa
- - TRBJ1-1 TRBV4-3 TGCGCCAGCAGCCAATCGACAATGGGATACAGGGATTCGGCTGAAGCTTTCTTT CASSQSTMGYRDSAEAFF
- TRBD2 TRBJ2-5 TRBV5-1 TGCGCCAGCAGCTGGGGGGGGACGGGGGAAGAGACCCAGTACTTC CASSWGGTGEETQYF
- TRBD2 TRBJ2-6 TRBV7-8 TGTGCCAGCAGCCCCCCCGGACTAGCCGGGGCCAACGTCCTGACTTTC CASSPPGLAGANVLTF
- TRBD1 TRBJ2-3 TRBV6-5 TGTGCCAGCAGTTCTGGGGACAGTCCTTCCACAGATACGCAGTATTTT CASSSGDSPSTDTQYF
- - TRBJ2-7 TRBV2 TGTGCCAGCAGGGAGAGTTACGAGCAGTACTTC CASRESYEQYF
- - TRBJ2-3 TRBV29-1 TGCAGCGTTGAAGAAGGCGGGGGCACAGATACGCAGTATTTT CSVEEGGGTDTQYF
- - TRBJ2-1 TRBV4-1 TGCGCCAGCAGCCAAGGTCGCGGGGGCCGTAGTGCGAGCTCCTACAATGAGCAGTTCTTC CASSQGRGGRSASSYNEQFF
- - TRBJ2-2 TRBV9 TGTGCCAGCAGCGTAGTAAGCGGGAACACCGGGGAGCTGTTTTTT CASSVVSGNTGELFF
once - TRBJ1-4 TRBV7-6 TGTGCCAGCAGCTTATCCCCGCCAGGGGATGAGCCGGCAACTAATGAAAAACTGTTTTTT CASSLSPPGDEPATNEKLFF
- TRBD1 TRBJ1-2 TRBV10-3 TGTGCCATCAGCCTGGGACAGGGGGAAGGCTACACCTTC CAISLGQGEGYTF
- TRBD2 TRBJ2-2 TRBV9 TGTGCCAGCGGATTAGCGGGGGGTGGCAGCACCGGGGAGCTGTTTTTT CASGLAGGGSTGELFF
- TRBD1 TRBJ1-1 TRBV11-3 TGTGCCAGCAGCTTAGGCAACAGGGGGTATGGGAGTAGTACTGAAGCTTTCTTT CASSLGNRGYGSSTEAFF
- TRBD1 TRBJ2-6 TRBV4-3 TGCGCCAGCAGCCAAGGACAGGGGTCTGGGGCCAACGTCCTGACTTTC CASSQGQGSGANVLTF
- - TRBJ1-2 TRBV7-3 TGTGCCAGCAGTCCTGACGCCGGGGAGGGCTACACCTTC CASSPDAGEGYTF
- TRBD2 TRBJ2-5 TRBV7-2 TGTGCCAGCAGCTTAGGAGCGGGGGGCCAAGAGACCCAGTACTTC CASSLGAGGQETQYF
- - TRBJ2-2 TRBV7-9 TGTGCTTGCGGATCGAACACCGGGGAGCTGTTTTTT CACGSNTGELFF
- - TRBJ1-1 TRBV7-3 TGTGCCAGCAGCCCGTTCGGGGGTTGGACTGAAGCTTTCTTT CASSPFGGWTEAFF
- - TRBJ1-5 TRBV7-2 TGTGCCAGCAGCCCTGTGGGGGGGGCGGTCGATCAGCCCCAGCATTTT CASSPVGGAVDQPQHF
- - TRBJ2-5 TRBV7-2 TGTGCCAGCAGCTTAGGGGTGGGTGGCGCGCGGCAAGAGACCCAGTACTTC CASSLGVGGARQETQYF
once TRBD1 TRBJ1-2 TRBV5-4 TGTGCCAGCAGACGGGACAGTACCTATTATGGCTACACCTTC CASRRDSTYYGYTF
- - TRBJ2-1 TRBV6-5 TGTGCCAGCAGTTACTCTGCGGGCCTGTACAATGAGCAGTTCTTC CASSYSAGLYNEQFF
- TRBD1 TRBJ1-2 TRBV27 TGTGCCAGCAAGGCCGGGACAGGAAACTATGGCTACACCTTC CASKAGTGNYGYTF
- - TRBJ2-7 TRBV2 TGTGCCAGCAGTGTAGGTCACACTAACTACGAGCAGTACTTC CASSVGHTNYEQYF
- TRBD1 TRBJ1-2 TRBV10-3 TGTGCCATCAGAGAGGACAGGGTGAGCGGCTACACCTTC CAIREDRVSGYTF
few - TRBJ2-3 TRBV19 TGTGCCAGTAGTCGGGTTTCAGATACGCAGTATTTT CASSRVSDTQYF
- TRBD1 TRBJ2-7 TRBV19 TGTGCCAGTAGTATTGGGCAGGGGGCCTACGAGCAGTACTTC CASSIGQGAYEQYF
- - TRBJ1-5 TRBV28 TGTGCCAGCGCGGGCGGAAATCAGCCCCAGCATTTT CASAGGNQPQHF
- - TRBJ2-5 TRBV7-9 TGTGCCAGCAGTTCTGGAGGAGGCGCGGAGACCCAGTACTTC CASSSGGGAETQYF
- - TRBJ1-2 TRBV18 TGTGCCAGCTCACTTGGGCCCGAGGGCTACACCTTC CASSLGPEGYTF
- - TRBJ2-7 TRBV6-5 TGTGCCAGCACTCAATTCGGGGTGACTGCCTACGAGCAGTACTTC CASTQFGVTAYEQYF
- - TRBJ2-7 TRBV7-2 TGTGCCAGCAGCCTAGAGGGGGGGTACGAGCAGTACTTC CASSLEGGYEQYF
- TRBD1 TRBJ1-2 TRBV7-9 TGTGCCAGCAGCAATAGCGGGACAGGGGTGCTATATGGCTACACCTTC CASSNSGTGVLYGYTF
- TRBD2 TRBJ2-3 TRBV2 TGTGCCAGCAGTGACCTAGCGGGGGAGGGAGATACGCAGTATTTT CASSDLAGEGDTQYF
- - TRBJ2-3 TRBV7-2 TGTGCCAGCAGCATGCCTCTCGGAGGCACAGATACGCAGTATTTT CASSMPLGGTDTQYF
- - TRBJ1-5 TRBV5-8 TGTGCCAGCACTCAAATCGTCGGCGTATCAGGGAATCAGCCCCAGCATTTT CASTQIVGVSGNQPQHF
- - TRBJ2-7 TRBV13 TGTGCCAGCAGCTTAGGGCGGGGCTTTTACGAGCAGTACTTC CASSLGRGFYEQYF
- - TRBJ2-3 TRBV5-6 TGTGCCAGCAGCTTGGGCCGGACAGGTAGGAGGGATTTT CASSLGRTGRRDF
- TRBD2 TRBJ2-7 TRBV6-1 TGTGCCAGTAAACGGGGGGACGGGAGGGACTACGAGCAGTACTTC CASKRGDGRDYEQYF
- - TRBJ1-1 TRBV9 TGTGCCAGCAGCCAAGGGGTTAGCACTGAAGCTTTCTTT CASSQGVSTEAFF
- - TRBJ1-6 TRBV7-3 TGTGCCAGCAGCTTGGGCGAATATAATTCACCCCTCCACTTT CASSLGEYNSPLHF
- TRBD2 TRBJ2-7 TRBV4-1 TGCGCCAGCAGCCTAGAACCCGGGACTAGCGGGGACACATCCTACGAGCAGTACTTC CASSLEPGTSGDTSYEQYF
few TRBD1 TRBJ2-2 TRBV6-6 TGTGCCAGCAGTTTTGAGACAGGGGGCACCGGGGAGCTGTTTTTT CASSFETGGTGELFF
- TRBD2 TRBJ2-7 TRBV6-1 TGTGCCACGAGATTAGCGGGGGGCTCCTACGAGCAGTACTTC CATRLAGGSYEQYF
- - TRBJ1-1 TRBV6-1 TGTGCCAGCAGTGATTCTAGGATGAACACTGAAGCTTTCTTT CASSDSRMNTEAFF
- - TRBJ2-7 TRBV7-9 TGTGCCAGCAGGATGGACATGTCCTACGAGCAGTACTTC CASRMDMSYEQYF
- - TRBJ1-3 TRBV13 TGTGCCAGCAGCCAATCCCCGGGGAGTGGAAACACCATATATTTT CASSQSPGSGNTIYF
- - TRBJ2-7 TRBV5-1 TGCGCCAGCAGCTTGAACCCGAGAAGTCCCTACGAGCAGTACTTC CASSLNPRSPYEQYF
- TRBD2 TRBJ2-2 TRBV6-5 TGTGCCAGCAGCCTAGCGGGGGGACGTAGCGGGGAGCTGTTTTTT CASSLAGGRSGELFF
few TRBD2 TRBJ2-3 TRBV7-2 TGTGCCAGCAGCTTAGGTCTCGGCGGGGGGGCTCACACAGATACGCAGTATTTT CASSLGLGGGAHTDTQYF